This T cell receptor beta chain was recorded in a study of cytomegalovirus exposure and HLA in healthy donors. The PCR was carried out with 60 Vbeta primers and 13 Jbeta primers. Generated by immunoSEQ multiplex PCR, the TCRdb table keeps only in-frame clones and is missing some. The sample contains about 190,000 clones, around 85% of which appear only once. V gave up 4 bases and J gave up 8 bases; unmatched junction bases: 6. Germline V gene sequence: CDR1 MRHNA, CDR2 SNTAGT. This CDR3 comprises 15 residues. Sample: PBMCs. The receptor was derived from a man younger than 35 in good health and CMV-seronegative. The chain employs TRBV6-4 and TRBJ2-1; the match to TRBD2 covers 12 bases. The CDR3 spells CASSVSSGGGDEQFF. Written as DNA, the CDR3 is TGTGCCAGCAGTGTTTCTAGCGGGGGGGGTGATGAGCAGTTCTTC.